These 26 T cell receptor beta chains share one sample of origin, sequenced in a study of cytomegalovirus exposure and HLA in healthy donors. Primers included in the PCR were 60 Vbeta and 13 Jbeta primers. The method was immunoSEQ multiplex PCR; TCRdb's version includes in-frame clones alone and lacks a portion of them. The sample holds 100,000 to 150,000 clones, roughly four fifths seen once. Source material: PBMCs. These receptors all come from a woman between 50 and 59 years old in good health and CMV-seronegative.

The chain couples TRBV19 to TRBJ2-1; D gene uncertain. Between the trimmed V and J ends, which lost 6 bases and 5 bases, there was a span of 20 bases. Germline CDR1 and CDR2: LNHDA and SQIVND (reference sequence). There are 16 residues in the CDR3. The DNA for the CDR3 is TGTGCCAGTAGGGCCTCCATTTCGCACAGCAACAATGAGCAGTTCTTC. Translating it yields CASRASISHSNNEQFF.

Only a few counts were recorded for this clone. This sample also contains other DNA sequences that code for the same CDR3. The CDR3 sequence is CSVEDLSYGYTF. CDR3 in DNA: TGCAGCGTTGAAGATCTCAGCTATGGCTACACCTTC. The chain combines TRBV29-1 with TRBJ1-2, with no clear D. The CDR3 consists of 12 residues. CDR1 is SQVTM and CDR2 is ANQGSEA in the germline V gene. The V end was cut by 0 bases, the J end by 4 bases, with 6 bases between.

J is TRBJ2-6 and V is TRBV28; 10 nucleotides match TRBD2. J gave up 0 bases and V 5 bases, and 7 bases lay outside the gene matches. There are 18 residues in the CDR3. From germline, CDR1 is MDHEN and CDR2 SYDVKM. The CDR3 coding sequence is TGTGCCAGCAGTCCCGAAGCGGGAGGGATCTCTGGGGCCAACGTCCTGACTTTC. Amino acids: CASSPEAGGISGANVLTF.

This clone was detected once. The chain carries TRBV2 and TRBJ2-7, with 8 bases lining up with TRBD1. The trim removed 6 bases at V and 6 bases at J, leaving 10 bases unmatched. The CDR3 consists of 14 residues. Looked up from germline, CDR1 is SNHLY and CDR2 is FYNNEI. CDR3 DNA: TGTGCCAGCAGCTCCGCCGGACAGGGTCTCGAGCAGTACGTC. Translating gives CASSSAGQGLEQYV.

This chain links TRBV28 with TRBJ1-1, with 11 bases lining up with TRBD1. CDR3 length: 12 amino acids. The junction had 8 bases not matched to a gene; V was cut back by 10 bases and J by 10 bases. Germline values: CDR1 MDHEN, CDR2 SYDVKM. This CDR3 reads CAIQDRGLGAFF. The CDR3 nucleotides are TGTGCCATCCAGGACAGGGGGCTCGGAGCTTTCTTT.

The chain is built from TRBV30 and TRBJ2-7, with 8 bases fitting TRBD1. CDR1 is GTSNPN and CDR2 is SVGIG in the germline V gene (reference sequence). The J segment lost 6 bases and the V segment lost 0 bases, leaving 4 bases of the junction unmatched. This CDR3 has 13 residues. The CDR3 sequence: CAWSVWTGREQYF. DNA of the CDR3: TGTGCCTGGAGTGTATGGACAGGGCGCGAGCAGTACTTC.

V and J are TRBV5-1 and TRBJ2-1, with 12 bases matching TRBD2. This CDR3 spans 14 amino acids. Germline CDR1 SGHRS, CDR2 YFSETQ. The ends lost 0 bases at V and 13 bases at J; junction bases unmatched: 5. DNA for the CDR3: TGCGCCAGCAGCTTGGCCGGGACTAGCGGGCAACAGTTCTTC. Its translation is CASSLAGTSGQQFF.

DNA for the CDR3: TGTGCCAGCAGCCGCCGGGACACTAAAAACATTCAGTACTTC. Protein product: CASSRRDTKNIQYF. The rearrangement joins TRBV6-5 to TRBJ2-4; TRBD1 is a possible D gene (6 bases). Between the trimmed V and J ends, which lost 6 bases and 4 bases, there was a span of 13 bases. Germline CDR1 MNHEY, CDR2 SVGAGI. The CDR3 is 14 amino acids.

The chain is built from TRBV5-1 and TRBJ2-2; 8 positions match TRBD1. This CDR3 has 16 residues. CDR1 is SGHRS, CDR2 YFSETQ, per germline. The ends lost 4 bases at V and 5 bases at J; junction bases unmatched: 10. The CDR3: CASSAQGQETTGELFF. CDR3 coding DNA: TGCGCCAGCAGCGCACAGGGACAGGAGACAACCGGGGAGCTGTTTTTT.

Here the CDR3 reads CASSSPGQGYTEAFF. The CDR3 DNA reads TGTGCCAGCAGCTCACCGGGACAGGGGTACACTGAAGCTTTCTTT. This chain links TRBV5-4 with TRBJ1-1; TRBD1 matches at 10 bases. The CDR3 covers 15 residues. Germline CDR1 reads SGHNT; CDR2 reads YYREEE (reference sequence). V was clipped by 3 bases and J by 3 bases; unmatched bases: 5.

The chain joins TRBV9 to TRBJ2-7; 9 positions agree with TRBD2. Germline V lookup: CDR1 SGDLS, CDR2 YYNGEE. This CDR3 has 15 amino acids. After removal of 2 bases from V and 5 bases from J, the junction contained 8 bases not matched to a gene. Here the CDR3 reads CASSVGGLAGNEQYF. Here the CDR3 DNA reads TGTGCCAGCAGCGTGGGGGGGCTAGCGGGAAACGAGCAGTACTTC.

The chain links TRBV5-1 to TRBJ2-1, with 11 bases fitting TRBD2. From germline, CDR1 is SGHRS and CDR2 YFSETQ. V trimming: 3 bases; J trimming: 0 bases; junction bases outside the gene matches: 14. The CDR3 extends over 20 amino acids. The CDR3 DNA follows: TGCGCCAGCAGCTCAGGGGGGACTAGCGGATACCTAGACTCCTACAATGAGCAGTTCTTC. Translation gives CASSSGGTSGYLDSYNEQFF.

The CDR3 spells CSVDSVGGPNDEQFF. The DNA of the CDR3 is TGCAGCGTTGATTCGGTGGGAGGGCCTAACGATGAGCAGTTCTTC. The gene calls are TRBV29-1 and TRBJ2-1, with 7 bases that match TRBD2. J gave up 8 bases and V 3 bases, and 13 bases lay outside the gene matches. The CDR3 sequence is 15 residues long. Germline values: CDR1 SQVTM, CDR2 ANQGSEA.

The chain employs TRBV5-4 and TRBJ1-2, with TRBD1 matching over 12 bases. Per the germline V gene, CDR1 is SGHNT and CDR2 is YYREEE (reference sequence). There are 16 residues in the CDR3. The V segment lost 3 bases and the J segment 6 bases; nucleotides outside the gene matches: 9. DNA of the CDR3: TGTGCCAGCAGCTCCCCCTCCGGGACAGGGGGCAATGGCTACACCTTC. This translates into CASSSPSGTGGNGYTF. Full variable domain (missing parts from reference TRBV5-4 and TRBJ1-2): ETGVTQSPTHLIKTRGQQVTLRCSSQSGHNTVSWYQQALGQGPQFIFQYYREEENGRGNFPPRFSGLQFPNYSSELNVNALELDDSALYLCASSSPSGTGGNGYTFGSGTRLTVV.

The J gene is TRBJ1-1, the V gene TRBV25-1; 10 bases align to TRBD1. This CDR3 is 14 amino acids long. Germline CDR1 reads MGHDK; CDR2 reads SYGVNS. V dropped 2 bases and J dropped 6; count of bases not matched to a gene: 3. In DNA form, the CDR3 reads TGTGCCAGCAGTGAAAGACAGGGGGCGGCTGAAGCTTTCTTT. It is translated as CASSERQGAAEAFF.

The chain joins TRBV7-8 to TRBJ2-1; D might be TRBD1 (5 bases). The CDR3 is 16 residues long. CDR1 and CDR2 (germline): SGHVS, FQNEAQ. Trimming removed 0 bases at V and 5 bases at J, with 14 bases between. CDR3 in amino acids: CASSLAGQGLHNEQFF. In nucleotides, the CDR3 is TGTGCCAGCAGCTTAGCTGGCCAGGGTCTACACAATGAGCAGTTCTTC.

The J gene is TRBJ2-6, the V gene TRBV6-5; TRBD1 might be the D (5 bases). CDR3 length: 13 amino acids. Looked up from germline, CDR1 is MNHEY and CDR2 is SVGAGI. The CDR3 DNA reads TGTGCGACAGTGAACGCTGGGGCCAACGTCCTGACTTTC. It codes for CATVNAGANVLTF.

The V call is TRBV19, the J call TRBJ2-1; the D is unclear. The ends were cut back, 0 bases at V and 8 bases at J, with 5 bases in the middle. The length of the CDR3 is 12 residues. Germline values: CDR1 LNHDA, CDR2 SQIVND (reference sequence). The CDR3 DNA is TGTGCCAGTAGTATAGATAAGCATGAGCAGTTCTTC. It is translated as CASSIDKHEQFF.

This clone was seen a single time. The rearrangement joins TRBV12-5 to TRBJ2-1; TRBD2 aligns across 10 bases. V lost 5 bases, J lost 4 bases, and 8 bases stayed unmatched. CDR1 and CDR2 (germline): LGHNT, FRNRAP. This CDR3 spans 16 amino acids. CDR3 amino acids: CASGPGTSVEYNEQFF. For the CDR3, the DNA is TGTGCTAGTGGTCCCGGGACTAGCGTTGAATACAATGAGCAGTTCTTC.

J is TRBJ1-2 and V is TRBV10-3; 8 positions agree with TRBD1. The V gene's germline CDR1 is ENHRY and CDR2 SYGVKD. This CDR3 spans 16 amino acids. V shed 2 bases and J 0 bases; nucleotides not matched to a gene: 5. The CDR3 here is CAISERTGRPNYGYTF. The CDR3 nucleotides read TGTGCCATCAGTGAGAGGACAGGGCGACCTAACTATGGCTACACCTTC.

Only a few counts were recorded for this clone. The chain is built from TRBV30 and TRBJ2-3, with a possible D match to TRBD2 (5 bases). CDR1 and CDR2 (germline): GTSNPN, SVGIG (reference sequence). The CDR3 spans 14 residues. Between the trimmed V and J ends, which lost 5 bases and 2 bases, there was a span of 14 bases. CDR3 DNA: TGTGCCTGGGCTCCGGGAACCCTCACAGATACGCAGTATTTT. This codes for CAWAPGTLTDTQYF.

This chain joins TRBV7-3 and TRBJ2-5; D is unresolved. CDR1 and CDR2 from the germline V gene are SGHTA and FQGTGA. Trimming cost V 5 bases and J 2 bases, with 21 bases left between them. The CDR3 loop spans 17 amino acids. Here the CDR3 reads CASSPRPGSVGQETQYF. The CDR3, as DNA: TGTGCCAGCAGCCCCCGCCCCGGGTCCGTTGGGCAAGAGACCCAGTACTTC.

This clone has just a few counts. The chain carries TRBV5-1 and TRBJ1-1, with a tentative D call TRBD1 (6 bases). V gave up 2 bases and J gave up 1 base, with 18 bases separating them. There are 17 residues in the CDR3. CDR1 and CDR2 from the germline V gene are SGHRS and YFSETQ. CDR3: CASSFRRQGLGNTEAFF. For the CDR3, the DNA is TGCGCCAGCAGCTTCCGCCGGCAGGGGCTGGGGAACACTGAAGCTTTCTTT.

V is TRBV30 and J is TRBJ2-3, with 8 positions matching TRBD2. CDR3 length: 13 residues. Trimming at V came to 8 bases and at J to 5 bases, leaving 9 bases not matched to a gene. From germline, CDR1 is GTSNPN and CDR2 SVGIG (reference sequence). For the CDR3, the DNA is TGTGCCCTCCAGCGGGAGAGGGGAGATACGCAGTATTTT. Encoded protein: CALQRERGDTQYF.

CDR3 residues: CASSPGGRVLDYGYTF. For the CDR3, the DNA is TGCGCCAGCAGCCCAGGAGGGAGGGTTCTTGACTATGGCTACACCTTC. The V and J genes are TRBV4-3 and TRBJ1-2, with D unresolved. Per the germline V gene, CDR1 is LGHNA and CDR2 is YSLEER. Trimming shortened V by 4 bases and J by 3 bases, and 18 bases separated the two germline ends. The CDR3 sequence is 16 residues long.

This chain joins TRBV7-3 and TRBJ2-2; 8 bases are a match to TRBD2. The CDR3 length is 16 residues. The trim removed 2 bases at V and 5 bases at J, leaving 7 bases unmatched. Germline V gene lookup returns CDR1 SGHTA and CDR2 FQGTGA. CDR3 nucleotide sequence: TGTGCCAGCAGCTTACGAGCGGGAGTACAAACCGGGGAGCTGTTTTTT. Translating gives CASSLRAGVQTGELFF.